This passage covers 27 T cell receptor beta chains from one sample sequenced in a study of cytomegalovirus exposure and HLA in healthy donors. 60 Vbeta and 13 Jbeta primers were used in PCR. Repertoires were generated with immunoSEQ multiplex PCR, while TCRdb's copy carries only in-frame clones and drops some. The data contain roughly 300,000 clones, roughly 89% of them singletons. The sequenced sample consisted of PBMCs. These receptors all stem from a man aged 40-50 years in good health and CMV-seropositive.

The rearrangement links TRBV29-1 to TRBJ1-1; 7 nucleotides align to TRBD1. Losses at the gene ends were 6 bases for V and 4 bases for J; bases not matched to a gene: 17. The CDR3 consists of 16 residues. The V gene's germline CDR1 is SQVTM and CDR2 ANQGSEA. The CDR3 region has the DNA TGCAGCGTGAAAAACCCGGACAGGTCGACTGGCACTGAAGCTTTCTTT. Protein: CSVKNPDRSTGTEAFF.

About this clone itself: One end of the junction fails to match germline, which may point to a read error. The chain recombines TRBV6-5 with TRBJ1-2; D may be TRBD1 (6 bases). This CDR3 region has 15 residues. Germline V CDR1 and CDR2: MNHEY, SVGAGI. CDR3 DNA sequence: TGTGCCAGCAGTTCAACTCACCGGGACAACTCTGGCTACACCTTC. Its protein is CASSSTHRDNSGYTF.

V usage is TRBV6-5 and J usage is TRBJ2-1, with 10 bases identical to TRBD2. This CDR3 has 15 amino acids. The V segment lost 8 bases and the J segment 2 bases; nucleotides outside the gene matches: 6. Germline V gene sequence: CDR1 MNHEY, CDR2 SVGAGI. CDR3 nucleotide sequence: TGTGCCAGCGGGCTAGCGGGAGAGGCCTACAATGAGCAGTTCTTC. It encodes CASGLAGEAYNEQFF.

This clone was seen only a few times. The genes are TRBV6-1 and TRBJ1-1; D is undetermined. This CDR3 region has 12 residues. Germline V gene data show CDR1 as MNHNS and CDR2 as SASEGT. With 2 bases removed from V and 5 bases from J, the gap between germline ends came to 6 bases. The CDR3 spells CASSELRTEAFF. The CDR3 nucleotides read TGTGCCAGCAGTGAACTGCGGACTGAAGCTTTCTTT.

The chain links TRBV9 to TRBJ2-7, with TRBD1 matching 7 bases. In germline, CDR1 is SGDLS, CDR2 YYNGEE. The CDR3 length is 13 residues. V lost 0 bases and J lost 6; bases outside the gene matches: 3. Written as DNA, the CDR3 is TGTGCCAGCAGCGTAGATGCAGGGGGCGAGCAGTACTTC. As protein: CASSVDAGGEQYF. Drawing the rest from reference TRBV9 and TRBJ2-7, the complete variable domain is DSGVTQTPKHLITATGQRVTLRCSPRSGDLSVYWYQQSLDQGLQFLIQYYNGEERAKGNILERFSAQQFPDLHSELNLSSLELGDSALYFCASSVDAGGEQYFGPGTRLTVT.

Of note for this clone: Other DNA sequences in this sample translate to the same CDR3. The chain has TRBV5-1 and TRBJ1-2; TRBD1 is a possible D gene (5 bases). This CDR3 has 13 amino acids. CDR1 is SGHRS, CDR2 YFSETQ, per germline. V was trimmed by 0 bases and J by 4 bases, leaving 7 bases between them. The CDR3 region has the DNA TGCGCCAGCAGCTTGGCAGGGTTCTATGGCTACACCTTC. Translated, it gives CASSLAGFYGYTF.

This chain links TRBV5-1 with TRBJ2-1; D perhaps matches TRBD2 (7 bases). The CDR3 runs 16 residues. Germline V gene sequence: CDR1 SGHRS, CDR2 YFSETQ. Trimming removed 3 bases at V and 1 base at J, with 14 bases between. Written as DNA, the CDR3 is TGCGCCAGCAGCTCGCGGGGGACACGATCCTACAATGAGCAGTTCTTC. Translation gives CASSSRGTRSYNEQFF.

V is TRBV7-9 and J is TRBJ2-2; 10 bases match TRBD2. CDR3 length: 16 residues. The germline gives CDR1 SEHNR, CDR2 FQNEAQ (reference sequence). V lost 4 bases to trimming and J lost 3 bases; unmatched junction nucleotides: 5. The CDR3 is CASSSLAGDDTGELFF. For the CDR3, the DNA is TGTGCCAGCAGCTCTCTAGCGGGAGACGACACCGGGGAGCTGTTTTTT. Variable domain in full (rest from reference TRBV7-9 and TRBJ2-2): DTGVSQNPRHKITKRGQNVTFRCDPISEHNRLYWYRQTLGQGPEFLTYFQNEAQLEKSRLLSDRFSAERPKGSFSTLEIQRTEQGDSAMYLCASSSLAGDDTGELFFGEGSRLTVL.

V and J are TRBV2 and TRBJ1-5; 10 nucleotides match TRBD1. V shed 6 bases and J 6 bases; nucleotides not matched to a gene: 8. Germline V gene sequence: CDR1 SNHLY, CDR2 FYNNEI. The CDR3 extends over 15 amino acids. CDR3 in DNA: TGTGCCAGCAGGACCGGGACAGGGGACTTTCAGCCCCAGCATTTT. Its translation: CASRTGTGDFQPQHF. The full variable domain, rest sourced from reference TRBV2 and TRBJ1-5, is EPEVTQTPSHQVTQMGQEVILRCVPISNHLYFYWYRQILGQKVEFLVSFYNNEISEKSEIFDDQFSVERPDGSNFTLKIRSTKLEDSAMYFCASRTGTGDFQPQHFGDGTRLSIL.

The chain links TRBV7-8 to TRBJ1-5; TRBD1 might be the D (6 bases). CDR3 length: 18 amino acids. The V end lost 3 bases, the J end lost 0 bases, and 18 bases lay between the germline ends. Germline assignment: CDR1 SGHVS and CDR2 FQNEAQ. The CDR3 sequence is CASSFGTGGGYSNQPQHF. For the CDR3, the DNA is TGTGCCAGCAGCTTTGGCACGGGAGGGGGGTATAGCAATCAGCCCCAGCATTTT.

The chain has TRBV4-1 and TRBJ1-5; possible D gene TRBD1, 5 bases. The CDR3 sequence is 17 residues long. Germline V CDR1 and CDR2: MGHRA, YSYEKL. V was shortened by 1 base and J by 3 bases, with 16 bases between the two germline ends. The CDR3 DNA reads TGCGCCAGCAGCCAAGTAGGGGCAGGAGCCACCAATCAGCCCCAGCATTTT. It codes for CASSQVGAGATNQPQHF.

The DNA of the CDR3 is TGTGCCACCAGCAAGAGGGCAGCGGGAGGTCGCACAGATACGCAGTATTTT. Encoded protein: CATSKRAAGGRTDTQYF. V is TRBV15 and J is TRBJ2-3; 9 nucleotides line up with TRBD2. With 4 bases clipped from V and 1 base from J, the junction kept 9 bases outside the gene matches. The CDR3 runs to 17 residues. Germline CDR1 is LNHNV and CDR2 is YYDKDF (reference sequence).

J is TRBJ2-6 and V is TRBV7-2; no clear D. The germline V gene has CDR1 SGHTA and CDR2 FQGNSA. Trimming cost V 0 bases and J 1 base, with 7 bases left between them. CDR3 length: 16 residues. This chain's CDR3 is CASSLAPGSGANVLTF. Here the CDR3 DNA reads TGTGCCAGCAGCTTAGCTCCCGGGTCTGGGGCCAACGTCCTGACTTTC.

V gene TRBV12-2 combines with J gene TRBJ2-2; the table's D call, TRBD2, was not checked against the DNA. TRBV12-2 is annotated as a pseudogene. CDR3 length equals 18 residues. Here the CDR3 reads CASRLAARDALNTGELFF. The CDR3 DNA is TGTGCAAGTCGCTTAGCGGCGCGGGACGCTTTAAACACCGGGGAGCTGTTTTTT.

The rearrangement joins TRBV7-2 to TRBJ2-5; 9 nucleotides agree with TRBD1. The germline gives CDR1 SGHTA, CDR2 FQGNSA. CDR3 length: 15 residues. V lost 0 bases, J lost 6 bases, and 5 bases stayed unmatched. The CDR3 here is CASSLALGQGQTQYF. The DNA for the CDR3 is TGTGCCAGCAGCTTAGCGCTGGGACAGGGTCAGACCCAGTACTTC.

The table lists this clone with a count of one. The chain links TRBV4-2 to TRBJ2-1; TRBD2 agrees at 9 bases. The germline V gene encodes CDR1 LGHNA and CDR2 YNFKEQ. V gave up 0 bases and J gave up 5 bases; unmatched junction bases: 8. The CDR3 has 17 amino acids. The CDR3 is CASSQDSPSGIDNEQFF. The CDR3 region has the DNA TGTGCCAGCAGCCAAGATTCCCCTAGCGGGATAGACAATGAGCAGTTCTTC.

The V gene is TRBV2, the J gene TRBJ2-7; 10 bases align to TRBD1. The CDR3 totals 13 residues. Per the germline V gene, CDR1 is SNHLY and CDR2 is FYNNEI. V was pared by 7 bases and J by 6 bases, with 6 bases of the junction left unmatched. CDR3 bases: TGTGCCAGCATAGGGACAGGGGAGGGCGAGCAGTACTTC. Translating gives CASIGTGEGEQYF.

Only one count was recorded for this clone. This sequence joins TRBV2 and TRBJ1-2; TRBD1 matches at 7 bases. J gave up 7 bases and V 5 bases, and 13 bases lay outside the gene matches. CDR3 length: 15 amino acids. Looked up from germline, CDR1 is SNHLY and CDR2 is FYNNEI. Here the CDR3 DNA reads TGTGCCAGCAGTCCACCAGGGGGAGTGGGGGTTGGCTACACCTTC. Its translation is CASSPPGGVGVGYTF.

This clone was detected only a few times. The rearrangement joins TRBV19 to TRBJ2-7; TRBD1 matches at 7 bases. V shed 5 bases and J 1 base; nucleotides not matched to a gene: 5. Germline CDR1 reads LNHDA; CDR2 reads SQIVND (reference sequence). CDR3 size: 14 residues. CDR3 in DNA: TGTGCCAGTAGTGACAGGGACAGATCCTACGAGCAGTACTTC. Protein sequence: CASSDRDRSYEQYF.

This clone was seen a few times. The chain has TRBV28 and TRBJ2-7; 8 nucleotides match TRBD1. Unmatched junction bases numbered 10, after V lost 8 bases and J lost 1 base. The length of the CDR3 is 15 residues. In germline, CDR1 is MDHEN, CDR2 SYDVKM. Written as DNA, the CDR3 is TGTGCCAGCTTTAGGACAGGGACCCTTTCCTACGAGCAGTACTTC. It specifies CASFRTGTLSYEQYF. The variable domain in full, with the rest retrieved from reference TRBV28 and TRBJ2-7, is DVKVTQSSRYLVKRTGEKVFLECVQDMDHENMFWYRQDPGLGLRLIYFSYDVKMKEKGDIPEGYSVSREKKERFSLILESASTNQTSMYLCASFRTGTLSYEQYFGPGTRLTVT.

V usage is TRBV27 and J usage is TRBJ2-3; 8 bases are a match to TRBD1. CDR3 length: 14 residues. Germline V gene sequence: CDR1 MNHEY, CDR2 SMNVEV (reference sequence). V lost 7 bases and J lost 2; bases outside the gene matches: 5. The CDR3: CASKGQVNTDTQYF. Written as DNA, the CDR3 is TGTGCCAGCAAGGGACAGGTGAACACAGATACGCAGTATTTT.

This chain links TRBV14 with TRBJ1-2; the D gene is possibly TRBD1 (5 bases). From germline, CDR1 is SGHDN and CDR2 FVKESK. V was shortened by 1 base and J by 5 bases, with 17 bases between the two germline ends. CDR3 length: 16 residues. CDR3 in DNA: TGTGCCAGCAGCCAAGCCCCAAGGGGTCCTTTGTATGGCTACACCTTC. This sequence encodes CASSQAPRGPLYGYTF.

The V call is TRBV18, the J call TRBJ2-5; TRBD1 matches 9 bases. The length of the CDR3 is 15 residues. Trimming cost V 2 bases and J 2 bases; bases outside gene matches: 3. From germline, CDR1 is KGHSH and CDR2 LQKENI. CDR3 residues: CASSPETGGQETQYF. The CDR3 DNA sequence: TGTGCCAGCTCACCAGAGACAGGGGGTCAAGAGACCCAGTACTTC.

The chain links TRBV7-9 to TRBJ1-5; possible D gene TRBD1, 6 bases. Germline loops: CDR1 SEHNR, CDR2 FQNEAQ (reference sequence). CDR3 length: 14 residues. V dropped 2 bases and J dropped 9 bases, with 14 bases sitting between them. The CDR3 bases are TGTGCCAGCAGCTTACGGGGGGCCCAAGGGCCCCAGCATTTT. Its protein is CASSLRGAQGPQHF.

The chain links TRBV18 to TRBJ2-7, with 7 bases identical to TRBD1. The junction had 1 base not matched to a gene; V was cut back by 0 bases and J by 2 bases. The length of the CDR3 is 14 residues. Germline CDR1 is KGHSH and CDR2 is LQKENI. Here the CDR3 reads CASSPPGQPYEQYF. CDR3 nucleotide sequence: TGTGCCAGCTCACCACCGGGACAGCCCTACGAGCAGTACTTC.

The chain recombines TRBV19 with TRBJ1-1, with D perhaps matching TRBD1 (6 bases). This CDR3 is built from 15 residues. Germline CDR1 and CDR2: LNHDA and SQIVND (reference sequence). V was shortened by 8 bases and J by 1 base, with 17 bases between the two germline ends. CDR3 nucleotide sequence: TGTGCCAGTCTTCCCGAACAGGGCCAGAACACTGAAGCTTTCTTT. Encoded protein: CASLPEQGQNTEAFF. Filled out from reference TRBV19 and TRBJ1-1, the complete variable domain reads DGGITQSPKYLFRKEGQNVTLSCEQNLNHDAMYWYRQDPGQGLRLIYYSQIVNDFQKGDIAEGYSVSREKKESFPLTVTSAQKNPTAFYLCASLPEQGQNTEAFFGQGTRLTVV.

The chain recombines TRBV4-1 with TRBJ1-1; D perhaps matches TRBD1 (5 bases). V dropped 7 bases and J dropped 4 bases, with 19 bases sitting between them. The CDR3 runs to 15 residues. Germline CDR1 and CDR2: MGHRA and YSYEKL. The CDR3 sequence: CASNTAGGSSTEAFF. The CDR3 region has the DNA TGCGCCAGCAACACCGCCGGGGGGTCGAGCACTGAAGCTTTCTTT.